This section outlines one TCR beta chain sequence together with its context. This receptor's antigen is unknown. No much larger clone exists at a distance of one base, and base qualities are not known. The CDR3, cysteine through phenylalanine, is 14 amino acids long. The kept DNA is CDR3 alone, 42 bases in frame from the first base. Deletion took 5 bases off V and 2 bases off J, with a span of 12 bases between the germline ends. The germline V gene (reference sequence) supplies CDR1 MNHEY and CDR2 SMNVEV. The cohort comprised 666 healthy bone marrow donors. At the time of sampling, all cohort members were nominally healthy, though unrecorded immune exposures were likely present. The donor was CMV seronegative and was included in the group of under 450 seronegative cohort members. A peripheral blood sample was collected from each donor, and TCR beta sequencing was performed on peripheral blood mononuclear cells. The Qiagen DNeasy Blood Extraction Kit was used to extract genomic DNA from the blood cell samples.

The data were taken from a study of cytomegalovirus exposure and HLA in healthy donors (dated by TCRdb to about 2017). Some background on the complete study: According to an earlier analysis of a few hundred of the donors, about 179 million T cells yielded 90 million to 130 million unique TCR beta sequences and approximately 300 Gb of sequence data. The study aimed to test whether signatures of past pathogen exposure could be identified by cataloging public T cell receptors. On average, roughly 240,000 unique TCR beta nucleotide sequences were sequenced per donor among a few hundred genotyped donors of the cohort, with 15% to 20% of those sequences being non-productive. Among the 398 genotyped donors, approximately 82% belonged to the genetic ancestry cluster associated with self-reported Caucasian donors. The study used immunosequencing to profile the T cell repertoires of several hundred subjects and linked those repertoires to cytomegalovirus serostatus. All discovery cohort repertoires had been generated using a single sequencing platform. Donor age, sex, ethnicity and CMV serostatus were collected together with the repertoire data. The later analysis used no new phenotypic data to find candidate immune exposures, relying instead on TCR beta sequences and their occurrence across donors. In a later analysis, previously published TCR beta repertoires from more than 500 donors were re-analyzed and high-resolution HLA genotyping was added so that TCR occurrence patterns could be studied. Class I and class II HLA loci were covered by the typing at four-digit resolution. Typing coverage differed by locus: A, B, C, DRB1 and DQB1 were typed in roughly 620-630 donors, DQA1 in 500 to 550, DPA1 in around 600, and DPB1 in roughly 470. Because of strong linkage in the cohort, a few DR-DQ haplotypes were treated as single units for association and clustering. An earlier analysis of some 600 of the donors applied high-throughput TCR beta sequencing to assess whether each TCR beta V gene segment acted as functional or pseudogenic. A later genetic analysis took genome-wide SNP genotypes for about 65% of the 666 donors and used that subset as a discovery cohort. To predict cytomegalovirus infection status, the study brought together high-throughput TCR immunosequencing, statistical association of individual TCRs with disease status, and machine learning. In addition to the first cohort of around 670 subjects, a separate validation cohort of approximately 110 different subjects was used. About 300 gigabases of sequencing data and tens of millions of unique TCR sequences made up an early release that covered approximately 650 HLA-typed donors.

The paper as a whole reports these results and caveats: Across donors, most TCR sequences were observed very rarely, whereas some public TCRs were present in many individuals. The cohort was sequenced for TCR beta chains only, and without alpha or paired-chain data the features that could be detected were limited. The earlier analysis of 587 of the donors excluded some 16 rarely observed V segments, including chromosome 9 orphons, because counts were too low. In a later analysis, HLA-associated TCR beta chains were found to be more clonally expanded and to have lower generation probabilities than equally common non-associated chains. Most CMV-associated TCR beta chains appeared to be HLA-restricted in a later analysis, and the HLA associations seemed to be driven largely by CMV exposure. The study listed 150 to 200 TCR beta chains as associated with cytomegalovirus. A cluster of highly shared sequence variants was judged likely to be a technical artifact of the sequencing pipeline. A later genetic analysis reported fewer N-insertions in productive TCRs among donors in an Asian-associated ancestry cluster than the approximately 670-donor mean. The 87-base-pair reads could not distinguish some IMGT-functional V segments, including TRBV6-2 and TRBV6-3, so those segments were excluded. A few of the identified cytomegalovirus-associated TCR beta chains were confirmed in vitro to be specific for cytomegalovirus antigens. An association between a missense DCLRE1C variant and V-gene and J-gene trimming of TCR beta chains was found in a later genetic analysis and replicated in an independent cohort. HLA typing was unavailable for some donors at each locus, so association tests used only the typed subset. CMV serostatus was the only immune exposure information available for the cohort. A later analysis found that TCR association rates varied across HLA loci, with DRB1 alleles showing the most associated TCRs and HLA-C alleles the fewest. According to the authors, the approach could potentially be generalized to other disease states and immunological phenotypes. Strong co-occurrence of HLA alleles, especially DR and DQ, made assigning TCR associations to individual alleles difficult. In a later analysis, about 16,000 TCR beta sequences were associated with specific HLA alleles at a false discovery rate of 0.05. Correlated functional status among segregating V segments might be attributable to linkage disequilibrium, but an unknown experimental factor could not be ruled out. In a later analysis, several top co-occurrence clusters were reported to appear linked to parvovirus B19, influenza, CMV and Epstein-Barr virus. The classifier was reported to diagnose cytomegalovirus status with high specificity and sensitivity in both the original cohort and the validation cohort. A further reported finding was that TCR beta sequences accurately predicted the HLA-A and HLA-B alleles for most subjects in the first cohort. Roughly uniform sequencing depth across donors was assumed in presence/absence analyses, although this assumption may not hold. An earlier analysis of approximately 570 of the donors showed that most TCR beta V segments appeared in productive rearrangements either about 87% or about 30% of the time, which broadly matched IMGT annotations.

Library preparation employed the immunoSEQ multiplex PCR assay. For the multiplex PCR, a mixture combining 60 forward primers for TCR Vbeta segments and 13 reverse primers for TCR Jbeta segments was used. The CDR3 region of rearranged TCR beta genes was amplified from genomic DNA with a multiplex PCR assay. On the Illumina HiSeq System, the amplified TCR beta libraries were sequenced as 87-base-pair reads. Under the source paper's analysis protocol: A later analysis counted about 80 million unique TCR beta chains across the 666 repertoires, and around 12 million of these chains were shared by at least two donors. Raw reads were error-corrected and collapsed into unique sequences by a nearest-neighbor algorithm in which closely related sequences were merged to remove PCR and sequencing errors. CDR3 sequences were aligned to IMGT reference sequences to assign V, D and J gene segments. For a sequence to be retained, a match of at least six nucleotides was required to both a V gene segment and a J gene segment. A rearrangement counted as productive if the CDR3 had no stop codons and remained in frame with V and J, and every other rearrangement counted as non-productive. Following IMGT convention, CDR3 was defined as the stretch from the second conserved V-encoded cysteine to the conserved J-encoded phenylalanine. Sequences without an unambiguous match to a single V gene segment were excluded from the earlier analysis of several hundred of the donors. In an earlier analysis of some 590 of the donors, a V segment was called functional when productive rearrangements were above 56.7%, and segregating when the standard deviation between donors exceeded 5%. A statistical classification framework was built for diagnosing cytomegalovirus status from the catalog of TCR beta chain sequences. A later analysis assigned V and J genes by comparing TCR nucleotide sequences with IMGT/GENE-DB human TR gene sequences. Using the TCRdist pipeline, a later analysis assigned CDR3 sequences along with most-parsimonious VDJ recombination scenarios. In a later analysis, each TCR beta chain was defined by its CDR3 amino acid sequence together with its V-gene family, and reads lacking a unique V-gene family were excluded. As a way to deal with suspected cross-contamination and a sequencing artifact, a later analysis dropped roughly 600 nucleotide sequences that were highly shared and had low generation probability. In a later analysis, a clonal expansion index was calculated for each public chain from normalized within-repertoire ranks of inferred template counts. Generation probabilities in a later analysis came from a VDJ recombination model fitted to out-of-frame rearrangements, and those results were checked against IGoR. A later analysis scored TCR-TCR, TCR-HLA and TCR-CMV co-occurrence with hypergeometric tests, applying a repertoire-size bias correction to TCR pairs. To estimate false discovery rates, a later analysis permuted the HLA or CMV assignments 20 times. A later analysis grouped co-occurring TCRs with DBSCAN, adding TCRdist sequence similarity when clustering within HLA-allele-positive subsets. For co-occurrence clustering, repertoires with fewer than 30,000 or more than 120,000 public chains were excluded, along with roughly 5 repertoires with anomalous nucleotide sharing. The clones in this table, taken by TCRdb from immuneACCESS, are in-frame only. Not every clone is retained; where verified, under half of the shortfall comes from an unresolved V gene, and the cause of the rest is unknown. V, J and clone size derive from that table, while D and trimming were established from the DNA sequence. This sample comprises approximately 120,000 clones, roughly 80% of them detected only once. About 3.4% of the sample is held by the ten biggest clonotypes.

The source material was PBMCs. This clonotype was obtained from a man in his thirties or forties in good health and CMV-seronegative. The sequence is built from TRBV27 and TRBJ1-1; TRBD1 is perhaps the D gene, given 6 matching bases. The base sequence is TGTGCCAGCAGTCCGGACAGATCAAACACTGAAGCTTTCTTT. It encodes CASSPDRSNTEAFF.